This T cell receptor (beta chain) appears in the sequencing data of a study of OX40 agonist ivuxolimab in advanced cancers. Produced via immunoSEQ multiplex PCR; TCRdb's table is partial and in-frame only. The data contain around 30,000 clones, 70% to 85% of them singletons. CDR1 and CDR2 (germline): MGHRA, YSYEKL. V shed 0 bases and J shed 5 bases, with 16 bases lying between them. The CDR3 totals 17 residues. The V gene is TRBV4-1, the J gene TRBJ2-2; tentatively, D is TRBD2 (6 bases). The sequence came from an adult with an advanced solid tumor such as melanoma, head and neck, liver or kidney cancer. Source: CD4+ or CD8+ T cells sorted from blood, taken in a trial of the OX40 agonist ivuxolimab. CDR3 in DNA: TGCGCCAGCAGCCAAGATGGTGGAGGGACCGTAACCGGGGAGCTGTTTTTT. Amino acid sequence: CASSQDGGGTVTGELFF.